Below are 8 T cell receptor beta chains sequenced from a single sample in a study of human T cells and chemical hapten exposure. The sample's time point: patch test 1, 2 weeks after DPC sensitization. Treatment indicated: therapeutic diphenylcyclopropenone sensitization with weekly scalp DPC. TCRdb recomputed calls from the RACE reads with MiXCR, one row per CDR3 protein. This table holds roughly 45,000 distinct CDR3 sequences, 9.3% found once. This material consisted of whole blood, taken in connection with sensitization to the hapten diphenylcyclopropenone (DPC). The receptors shown here come from a woman aged 50 to 60 with alopecia areata. Some clones in this sample may be carry-over from other donors' samples.

This clonotype has ten or more counts. The chain uses TRBV28 and TRBJ2-3, with D perhaps given as TRBD1 or TRBD2 (5 bases each). Between the trimmed V and J ends, which lost 8 bases and 8 bases, there was a span of 23 bases. The CDR3 has 15 amino acids. Germline assignment: CDR1 MDHEN and CDR2 SYDVKM. The chain's CDR3 is CASRGRLLGRGTQYF. DNA for the CDR3: TGTGCCAGCCGGGGCAGACTCCTGGGCCGAGGTACGCAGTATTTT.

In this sample, this clonotype turned up many times. J is TRBJ2-3 and V is TRBV4-3; TRBD2 aligns across 14 bases. V dropped 4 bases and J dropped 1; count of bases not matched to a gene: 7. CDR1 and CDR2 from the germline V gene are LGHNA and YSLEER. CDR3 length: 18 amino acids. The CDR3 bases are TGCGCCAGCAGCCCCGGACTAGCGGGAGGCCCAGGCACAGATACGCAGTATTTT. It yields the protein CASSPGLAGGPGTDTQYF.

The rearrangement uses TRBV2 and TRBJ2-7, with 12 bases lining up with TRBD2. V lost 6 bases, J lost 7 bases, and 7 bases stayed unmatched. Per the germline V gene, CDR1 is SNHLY and CDR2 is FYNNEI. CDR3 length: 14 amino acids. The chain's CDR3 is CASRPSGRAGEQYF. The CDR3 bases are TGTGCCAGCAGGCCTAGCGGGAGGGCCGGAGAGCAGTACTTC. The whole variable domain, filled in from reference TRBV2 and TRBJ2-7, reads EPEVTQTPSHQVTQMGQEVILRCVPISNHLYFYWYRQILGQKVEFLVSFYNNEISEKSEIFDDQFSVERPDGSNFTLKIRSTKLEDSAMYFCASRPSGRAGEQYFGPGTRLTVT.

This clonotype came up many times. CDR3 loop: CSASKGGGIDNEQFF. CDR3 DNA: TGCAGTGCTAGCAAGGGCGGCGGGATCGACAATGAGCAGTTCTTC. The V call is TRBV20-1, the J call TRBJ2-1, with D possibly TRBD2 on 6 matching bases. The V gene's germline CDR1 is DFQATT and CDR2 SNEGSKA (reference sequence). This CDR3 has 15 residues. The V end was cut by 3 bases, the J end by 5 bases, with 17 bases between.

This clonotype appeared many times. This chain connects TRBV27 to TRBJ1-5, with D perhaps matching TRBD1 (5 bases). The CDR3 is 16 residues long. V lost 2 bases to trimming and J lost 3 bases, with 14 bases between them. The germline V gene encodes CDR1 MNHEY and CDR2 SMNVEV (reference sequence). The CDR3 here is CASSLGGRGDNQPQHF. The CDR3 coding sequence is TGTGCCAGCAGTTTAGGGGGTAGGGGCGACAATCAGCCCCAGCATTTT.

This clonotype was recorded many times. V usage is TRBV7-9 and J usage is TRBJ2-3, with 7 bases aligning to TRBD2. CDR1 and CDR2 (germline): SEHNR, FQNEAQ (reference sequence). V dropped 3 bases and J dropped 0; count of bases not matched to a gene: 0. This CDR3 has 14 amino acids. The CDR3 nucleotides read TGTGCCAGCAGCTTTAGCGGGAGCACAGATACGCAGTATTTT. This gives the protein CASSFSGSTDTQYF.

The chain recombines TRBV28 with TRBJ1-2; D is uncertain. Germline lookup yields CDR1 MDHEN and CDR2 SYDVKM. Trimming cost V 10 bases and J 0 bases, with 9 bases left between them. The CDR3 is 12 residues long. The CDR3 spells CATGISNYGYTF. The DNA of the CDR3 is TGTGCCACCGGAATATCTAACTATGGCTACACCTTC.

This clonotype was observed at least ten times. This chain uses TRBV6-5 with TRBJ2-2; D is unclear. CDR3 length: 12 amino acids. CDR1 is MNHEY and CDR2 is SVGAGI in the germline V gene. Trimming cost V 4 bases and J 0 bases, with 0 bases left between them. DNA for the CDR3: TGTGCCAGCAGTTCGAACACCGGGGAGCTGTTTTTT. Its translation is CASSSNTGELFF.